The 16 T cell receptor beta chains given below trace back to one sample, sequenced in a study of blood T cell repertoires in COVID-19. Libraries were prepared by immunoSEQ multiplex PCR; TCRdb keeps only in-frame clonotypes and omits some of them. The sample lists about 210,000 clones; roughly 84% were seen once. Sequencing was performed on peripheral blood. The receptor set was obtained from a man between 50 and 59 years old with active or convalescent COVID-19.

The gene calls are TRBV5-5 and TRBJ1-3, with D perhaps TRBD1 (6 bases). From germline, CDR1 is SGHKS and CDR2 YYEKEE (reference sequence). This CDR3 comprises 14 residues. V was pared by 2 bases and J by 3 bases, with 9 bases between. For the CDR3, the DNA is TGTGCCAGCAGCTTACAGGGAGATGGAAACACCATATATTTT. Protein sequence: CASSLQGDGNTIYF.

The chain carries TRBV10-3 and TRBJ1-1; weak D call: TRBD1 (6 bases). Deletions cut 2 bases from V and 0 bases from J, with 7 bases between. This CDR3 has 14 residues. CDR1 and CDR2 from the germline V gene are ENHRY and SYGVKD. CDR3 sequence (DNA): TGTGCCATCAGTGAGCAGGGGATGAACACTGAAGCTTTCTTT. Protein: CAISEQGMNTEAFF.

The chain is built from TRBV5-4 and TRBJ2-2; 10 nucleotides line up with TRBD2. Germline CDR1 and CDR2: SGHNT and YYREEE (reference sequence). V shed 2 bases, J shed 8 bases, and the junction held 9 bases outside the gene matches. CDR3 size: 16 residues. CDR3 residues: CASSFDSGGPPGELFF. CDR3 sequence (DNA): TGTGCCAGCAGCTTTGATAGCGGGGGGCCTCCGGGGGAGCTGTTTTTT.

A single count supports this clone. The gene calls are TRBV28 and TRBJ2-5; 13 bases line up with TRBD2. Germline CDR1 is MDHEN and CDR2 is SYDVKM. V was clipped by 2 bases and J by 2 bases; unmatched bases: 2. CDR3 size: 16 residues. DNA for the CDR3: TGTGCCAGCAGTTTACCGGGACTAGCGGGACAAGAGACCCAGTACTTC. Encoded protein: CASSLPGLAGQETQYF.

This clone has just one count. The chain couples TRBV28 to TRBJ1-2; a possible D gene is TRBD1 (6 bases). The CDR3 runs 14 residues. CDR1 is MDHEN, CDR2 SYDVKM, per germline. V lost 8 bases and J lost 8, with 21 bases in between. CDR3 nucleotide sequence: TGTGCCAGCGGAGTTCCGGGCGGGGGGCACGGCTACACCTTC. Residues: CASGVPGGGHGYTF.

Only one count was recorded for this clone. The V gene is TRBV7-2, the J gene TRBJ1-6, with TRBD1 matching over 11 bases. Germline CDR1 SGHTA, CDR2 FQGNSA. V was clipped by 5 bases and J by 8 bases; unmatched bases: 5. This CDR3 spans 15 amino acids. The CDR3 loop reads CASSLGTGGHSPLHF. The CDR3 nucleotides read TGTGCCAGCAGCCTTGGGACAGGGGGGCATTCACCCCTCCACTTT.

The rearrangement joins TRBV11-2 to TRBJ2-2, with 13 bases that match TRBD2. The CDR3 runs 15 residues. The germline CDR1 and CDR2 sequences are SGHAT and FQNNGV. V lost 5 bases to trimming and J lost 4 bases; unmatched junction nucleotides: 1. DNA of the CDR3: TGTGCCAGCAGCGGGACTAGCGGGACCACCGGGGAGCTGTTTTTT. Amino acid sequence: CASSGTSGTTGELFF.

This clone was counted a single time. The chain combines TRBV7-8 with TRBJ2-6; maybe TRBD2 (5 bases). Germline CDR1 is SGHVS and CDR2 is FQNEAQ. The CDR3 sequence is 14 residues long. CDR3 in DNA: TGTGCACTAGGGTGGATCTCTGGGGCCAACGTCCTGACTTTC. Encoded protein: CALGWISGANVLTF.

This sequence joins TRBV5-4 and TRBJ2-2; the match to TRBD1 covers 7 bases. Trimming took 3 bases from V and 1 from J; bases not matched to a gene: 6. In germline, CDR1 is SGHNT, CDR2 YYREEE (reference sequence). The CDR3 runs 16 residues. The CDR3 DNA reads TGTGCCAGCAGCTGGGAACAGGGGCGGAACACCGGGGAGCTGTTTTTT. This sequence encodes CASSWEQGRNTGELFF.

The rearrangement joins TRBV5-6 to TRBJ2-1, with TRBD2 matching over 9 bases. Germline CDR1 and CDR2: SGHDT and YYEEEE. There are 17 residues in the CDR3. The J segment lost 6 bases and the V segment lost 0 bases, leaving 10 bases of the junction unmatched. CDR3 DNA sequence: TGTGCCAGCAGCTTGGTTTTAGGCGGGGGGGATGCCAATGAGCAGTTCTTC. Encoded protein: CASSLVLGGGDANEQFF.

Only a few counts were recorded for this clone. The CDR3 is CASIASGMLTGELFF. DNA of the CDR3: TGTGCCAGCATTGCTAGCGGGATGCTCACCGGGGAGCTGTTTTTT. This chain connects TRBV28 to TRBJ2-2, with TRBD2 identical over 9 bases. V lost 7 bases, J lost 4 bases, and 7 bases stayed unmatched. The CDR3 spans 15 residues. From germline, CDR1 is MDHEN and CDR2 SYDVKM.

This clone was recorded only once. The identical CDR3 is also encoded by other nucleotide sequences in the sample. The CDR3 nucleotides read TGTGCCAGCAGCTCGACAGGGGGTCCCTACAATGAGCAGTTCTTC. Amino acid sequence: CASSSTGGPYNEQFF. This chain links TRBV7-3 with TRBJ2-1; 9 bases line up with TRBD1. The CDR3 is 15 amino acids. J lost 2 bases, V lost 4 bases, and 3 bases had no gene match. Germline values: CDR1 SGHTA, CDR2 FQGTGA.

This clone showed up just a few times. The rearrangement joins TRBV2 to TRBJ1-6, with D perhaps TRBD1 (5 bases). V lost 7 bases and J 1 base, leaving 11 bases between the germline ends. The CDR3 spans 15 residues. Germline values: CDR1 SNHLY, CDR2 FYNNEI. CDR3 nucleotide sequence: TGTGCCAGCAACCAGGGTTGGTCCTATAATTCACCCCTCCACTTT. Protein sequence: CASNQGWSYNSPLHF.

The CDR3 loop is CASSSNTGGSGNTIYF. The DNA for the CDR3 is TGTGCCAGCAGCTCCAACACCGGGGGGAGTGGAAACACCATATATTTT. J is TRBJ1-3 and V is TRBV7-3; a weak D match, TRBD1 (5 bases). V gave up 4 bases and J gave up 3 bases, with 16 bases separating them. In germline, CDR1 is SGHTA, CDR2 FQGTGA. The CDR3 is 16 amino acids.

The DNA for the CDR3 is TGTGCCAGCAGCCAACTCCGTGACAGGCCCATGGGGGAAAAACTGTTTTTT. It is translated as CASSQLRDRPMGEKLFF. The chain carries TRBV3-1 (or the pseudogene TRBV3-2) and TRBJ1-4; tentative D call: TRBD1 (6 bases). The ends were cut back, 2 bases at V and 8 bases at J, with 21 bases in the middle. Germline CDR1 is LGHDT and CDR2 is YNNKEL (reference sequence). The CDR3 is made up of 17 amino acids.

The chain is built from TRBV5-1 and TRBJ2-5, with TRBD1 matching 7 bases. Germline V CDR1 and CDR2: SGHRS, YFSETQ. The CDR3 extends over 15 amino acids. Trimming took 2 bases from V and 5 from J; bases not matched to a gene: 9. The CDR3 protein is CASSLTGTVEETQYF. The CDR3 DNA is TGCGCCAGCAGCTTAACCGGGACAGTGGAGGAGACCCAGTACTTC.